These 3 T cell receptor beta chains were all obtained from the same sample, sequenced in a study of naive and memory T cell subsets. The beta constant-region primer was an equimolar mix of two oligonucleotides covering TRBC1 and TRBC2. From the UMI-ligation and nested PCR reads, TCRdb called clonotypes with MiXCR, one entry per CDR3 protein. The data show some 150,000 distinct CDR3 sequences, about 17% seen once. Specimen: naive CD4+ T cells from blood. These receptors all come from a human donor in good health.

This clonotype came up a few times. This chain links TRBV20-1 with TRBJ2-7; 15 positions match TRBD2. Per the germline V gene, CDR1 is DFQATT and CDR2 is SNEGSKA (reference sequence). The CDR3 sequence is 18 residues long. Germline trimming cut 4 bases from V and 7 bases from J; bases unmatched to any gene: 17. DNA for the CDR3: TGCAGTGCTACCCGCCCTGCGGGACTAGCGGGAGGAGTTGGGGAGCAGTACTTC. Amino acid sequence: CSATRPAGLAGGVGEQYF.

As to this clonotype: The germline gene is not matched at one end of the junction; a read error may be the cause. The chain employs TRBV24-1 and TRBJ2-5; TRBD1 is a possible D gene (6 bases). Germline loops: CDR1 KGHDR, CDR2 SFDVKD. There are 13 residues in the CDR3. The CDR3 DNA sequence: TGTGCCACCAGTGACTCACTCGGGACACCTTTTAACTTC. Amino acids: CATSDSLGTPFNF.

This clonotype has more than one count but fewer than ten. The chain uses TRBV6-5 and TRBJ1-1; weak D call: TRBD1 (5 bases). The V end was cut by 8 bases, the J end by 0 bases, with 19 bases between. Per the germline V gene, CDR1 is MNHEY and CDR2 is SVGAGI. The CDR3 has 16 amino acids. CDR3 DNA: TGTGCCAGCCAACGGGGCCCACCGGGGATGAACACTGAAGCTTTCTTT. It encodes CASQRGPPGMNTEAFF.